Each of the 15 T cell receptor beta chains below was sequenced from the same sample in a study of vaccination and CD4 T cells after COVID-19. Treatment given: roughly ten-day PBMC culture with coronavirus spike peptide pools or control peptides (ViraFEST assay). Sequence data for DNA of cultured CD4+ T cells were generated by the Oncomine TCR Beta short-read assay. TCRdb itself ran the PCR reads through MiXCR, one entry per CDR3 protein. The top ten clones hold over 12% of a sample with 15,000 to 17,000 distinct CDR3 sequences, roughly 50% of them seen once. No antigens are known for them. Sequencing was carried out using CD4+ T cells from blood, cultured in vitro. The receptors here all came from a human donor who had recovered from COVID-19.

Remarks on this clonotype: An end of the junction differs from the germline gene, which may be a read error. The CDR3 sequence: CASGLGSNQPQHF. The CDR3 DNA reads as TGTGCCAGCGGTTTAGGTAGCAATCAGCCCCAGCATTTT. The chain employs TRBV12-3 or TRBV12-4 and TRBJ1-5; D ambiguous. CDR3 length: 13 residues.

The chain uses TRBV6-2 or TRBV6-3 and TRBJ1-2; D not resolved. Between the trimmed V and J ends, which lost 2 bases and 4 bases, there was a span of 11 bases. The CDR3 contains 14 residues. Germline CDR1 reads MNHEY; CDR2 reads SVGEGT. CDR3 bases: TGTGCCAGCAGTTACCCCCTGGCTGCCTATGGCTACACCTTC. Its protein product is CASSYPLAAYGYTF.

The chain is built from TRBV7-9 and TRBJ2-1; 8 nucleotides align to TRBD2. Germline values: CDR1 SEHNR, CDR2 FQNEAQ (reference sequence). The CDR3 has 14 residues. Unmatched junction bases numbered 5, after V lost 4 bases and J lost 6 bases. The CDR3 DNA reads TGTGCCAGCAGCTCCTCCGGGACTAGCAATGAGCAGTTCTTC. Translation gives CASSSSGTSNEQFF. The full variable domain, completed using reference TRBV7-9 and TRBJ2-1, is DTGVSQNPRHKITKRGQNVTFRCDPISEHNRLYWYRQTLGQGPEFLTYFQNEAQLEKSRLLSDRFSAERPKGSFSTLEIQRTEQGDSAMYLCASSSSGTSNEQFFGPGTRLTVL.

V usage is TRBV2 and J usage is TRBJ2-7; 8 nucleotides agree with TRBD1. The CDR3 is 14 residues long. The ends lost 6 bases at V and 5 bases at J; junction bases unmatched: 9. Germline V gene data show CDR1 as SNHLY and CDR2 as FYNNEI. CDR3 loop: CASSYRQGNDEQYF. The CDR3 DNA is TGTGCCAGCAGCTATCGACAGGGGAACGACGAGCAGTACTTC.

This clonotype has a handful of counts. The rearrangement joins TRBV10-3 to TRBJ1-2; possibly TRBD1 for D (6 bases). The CDR3 is 14 residues long. V lost 2 bases, J lost 4 bases, and 11 bases lay in between. Germline-derived CDR1 and CDR2 are ENHRY and SYGVKD. CDR3 amino acids: CAISEGDRLYGYTF. The DNA of the CDR3 is TGTGCCATCAGTGAGGGCGACAGGCTCTATGGCTACACCTTC.

This chain connects TRBV6-2 or TRBV6-3 to TRBJ2-5; D may be TRBD2 (6 bases). Germline V gives CDR1 MNHEY, CDR2 SVGEGT. Trimming shortened V by 0 bases and J by 7 bases, and 18 bases separated the two germline ends. CDR3 length equals 16 residues. The CDR3 DNA reads TGTGCCAGCAGTTACTCGATGCGGGACGGGCGGGTGACCCAGTACTTC. Protein sequence: CASSYSMRDGRVTQYF.

This clonotype was observed a handful of times. The chain carries TRBV6-5 and TRBJ1-2, with TRBD1 as a possible D gene (6 bases). Germline loops: CDR1 MNHEY, CDR2 SVGAGI. V lost 2 bases and J 8 bases, leaving 15 bases between the germline ends. CDR3 size: 14 residues. The CDR3 loop reads CASSYPSGAPGYTF. CDR3 coding DNA: TGTGCCAGCAGTTACCCTTCGGGGGCCCCCGGCTACACCTTC.

For the CDR3, the DNA is TGCAGTGCTAGAGATACAGGGAAACCCGAGCAGTACTTC. Translating it yields CSARDTGKPEQYF. The chain links TRBV20-1 to TRBJ2-7; maybe TRBD1 (6 bases). Germline V gene sequence: CDR1 DFQATT, CDR2 SNEGSKA (reference sequence). The CDR3 consists of 13 residues. Trimming shortened V by 0 bases and J by 6 bases, and 12 bases separated the two germline ends.

The rearrangement uses TRBV7-2 and TRBJ2-2; 7 bases align to TRBD1. Germline V CDR1 and CDR2: SGHTA, FQGNSA. This CDR3 is built from 16 residues. J was trimmed by 1 base and V by 5 bases; bases with no gene match: 7. CDR3 nucleotides: TGTGCCAGCAGCCCGAACAGGGGTCGGAACACCGGGGAGCTGTTTTTT. This gives the protein CASSPNRGRNTGELFF.

Here the CDR3 DNA reads TGTGCCAGCAGTACGGGGTTGTCTAATGAAAAACTGTTTTTT. Amino acids: CASSTGLSNEKLFF. V and J are TRBV6-1 and TRBJ1-4; D gene uncertain. The CDR3 length is 14 residues. With 5 bases removed from V and 3 bases from J, the gap between germline ends came to 10 bases. Germline V gene data show CDR1 as MNHNS and CDR2 as SASEGT.

V and J are TRBV21-1 and TRBJ2-6. TRBV21-1 is a documented pseudogene. The CDR3 consists of 17 residues. In nucleotides, the CDR3 is TGTGCCAGCAGCAGAAGTCGTTATGGCTCTGGGGCCAACGTCCTGACTTTC. This sequence encodes CASSRSRYGSGANVLTF.

A single count supports this clonotype. The chain recombines TRBV11-3 with TRBJ2-3; 10 bases map to TRBD1. Looked up from germline, CDR1 is SGHNT and CDR2 is YENEEA. Germline trimming cut 6 bases from V and 4 bases from J; bases unmatched to any gene: 7. This CDR3 region has 15 residues. The CDR3 sequence: CASRAGTGEADTQYF. The CDR3 DNA sequence: TGTGCCAGCAGAGCCGGGACAGGGGAGGCAGATACGCAGTATTTT. Based on the CDR3 plus reference TRBV11-3 and TRBJ2-3, the full variable domain is EAGVVQSPRYKIIEKKQPVAFWCNPISGHNTLYWYLQNLGQGPELLIRYENEEAVDDSQLPKDRFSAERLKGVDSTLKIQPAELGDSAVYLCASRAGTGEADTQYFGPGTRLTVL.

This clonotype was picked up a small number of times. The rearrangement joins TRBV19 to TRBJ2-6; D remains ambiguous. CDR3 length: 15 amino acids. Looked up from germline, CDR1 is LNHDA and CDR2 is SQIVND (reference sequence). The V end was cut by 5 bases, the J end by 3 bases, with 11 bases between. The CDR3 reads CASSPPWVGANVLTF. CDR3 coding DNA: TGTGCCAGTAGTCCCCCCTGGGTTGGGGCCAACGTCCTGACTTTC.

The gene calls are TRBV6-1 and TRBJ1-3; tentative D call: TRBD1 (5 bases). The CDR3 has 13 amino acids. Germline lookup yields CDR1 MNHNS and CDR2 SASEGT. With 8 bases removed from V and 4 bases from J, the gap between germline ends came to 12 bases. For the CDR3, the DNA is TGTGCCAGCGATCCCCGACAGGGAAACACCATATATTTT. Translating it yields CASDPRQGNTIYF.

The gene calls are TRBV29-1 and TRBJ2-5; 8 bases agree with TRBD2. Germline CDR1 and CDR2: SQVTM and ANQGSEA. The CDR3 totals 13 residues. V trimming: 8 bases; J trimming: 2 bases; junction bases outside the gene matches: 7. CDR3 in amino acids: CSIPGLGQETQYF. The CDR3 nucleotides are TGCAGCATCCCGGGACTAGGTCAAGAGACCCAGTACTTC.